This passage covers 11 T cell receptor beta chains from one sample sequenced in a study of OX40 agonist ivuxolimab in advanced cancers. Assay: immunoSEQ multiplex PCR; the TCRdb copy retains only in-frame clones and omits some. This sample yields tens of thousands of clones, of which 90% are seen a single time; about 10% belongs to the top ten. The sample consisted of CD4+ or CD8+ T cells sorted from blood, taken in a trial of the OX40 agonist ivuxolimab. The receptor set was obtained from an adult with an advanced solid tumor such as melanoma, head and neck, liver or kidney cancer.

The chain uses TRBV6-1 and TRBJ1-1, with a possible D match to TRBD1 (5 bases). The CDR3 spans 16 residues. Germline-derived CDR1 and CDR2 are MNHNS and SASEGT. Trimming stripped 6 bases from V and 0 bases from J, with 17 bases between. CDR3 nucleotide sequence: TGTGCCAGCAGCGAATTTCCAGGGTCCCTGAACACTGAAGCTTTCTTT. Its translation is CASSEFPGSLNTEAFF.

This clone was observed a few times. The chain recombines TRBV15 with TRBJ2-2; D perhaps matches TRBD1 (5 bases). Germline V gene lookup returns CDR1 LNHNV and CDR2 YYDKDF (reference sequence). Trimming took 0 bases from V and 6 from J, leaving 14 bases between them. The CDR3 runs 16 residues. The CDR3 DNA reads TGTGCCACCAGCAGAGATTCTGGGGCTGGTCCCGGGGAGCTGTTTTTT. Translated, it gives CATSRDSGAGPGELFF. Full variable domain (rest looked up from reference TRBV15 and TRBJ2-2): DAMVIQNPRYQVTQFGKPVTLSCSQTLNHNVMYWYQQKSSQAPKLLFHYYDKDFNNEADTPDNFQSRRPNTSFCFLDIRSPGLGDTAMYLCATSRDSGAGPGELFFGEGSRLTVL.

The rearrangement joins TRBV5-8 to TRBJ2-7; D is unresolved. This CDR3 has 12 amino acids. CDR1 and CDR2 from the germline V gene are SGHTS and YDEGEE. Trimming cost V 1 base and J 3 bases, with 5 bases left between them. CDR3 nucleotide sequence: TGTGCCAGCAGCTTGAGGCGCTACGAGCAGTACTTC. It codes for CASSLRRYEQYF.

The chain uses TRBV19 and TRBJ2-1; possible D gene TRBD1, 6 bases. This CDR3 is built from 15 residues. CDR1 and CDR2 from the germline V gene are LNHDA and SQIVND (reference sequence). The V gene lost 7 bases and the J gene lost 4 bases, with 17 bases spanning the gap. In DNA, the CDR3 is TGTGCCAGTACCGTTGGGACACCCTTTTACAATGAGCAGTTCTTC. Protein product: CASTVGTPFYNEQFF.

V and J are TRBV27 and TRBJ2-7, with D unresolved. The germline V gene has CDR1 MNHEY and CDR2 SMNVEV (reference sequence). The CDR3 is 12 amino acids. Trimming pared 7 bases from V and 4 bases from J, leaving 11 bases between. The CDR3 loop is CASMGAGYEQYF. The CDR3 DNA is TGTGCCAGCATGGGTGCTGGGTACGAGCAGTACTTC.

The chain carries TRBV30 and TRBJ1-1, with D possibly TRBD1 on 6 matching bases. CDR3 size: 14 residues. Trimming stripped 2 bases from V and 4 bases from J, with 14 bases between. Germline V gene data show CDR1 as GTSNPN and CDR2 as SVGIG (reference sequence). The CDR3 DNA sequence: TGTGCCTGGAGTATTACAGGGTGGGGCACTGAAGCTTTCTTT. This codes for CAWSITGWGTEAFF.

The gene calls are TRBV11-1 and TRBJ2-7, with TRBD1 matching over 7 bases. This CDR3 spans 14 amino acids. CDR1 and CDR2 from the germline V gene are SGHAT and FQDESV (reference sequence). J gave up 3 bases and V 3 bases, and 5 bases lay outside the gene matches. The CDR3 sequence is CASSLSYRGYEQYF. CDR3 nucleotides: TGTGCCAGCAGCTTGTCGTACAGGGGCTACGAGCAGTACTTC.

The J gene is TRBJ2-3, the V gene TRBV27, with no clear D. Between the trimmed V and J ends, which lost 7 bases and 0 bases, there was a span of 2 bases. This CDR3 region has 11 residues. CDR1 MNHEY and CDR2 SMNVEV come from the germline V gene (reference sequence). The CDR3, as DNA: TGTGCCAGCACTAGCACAGATACGCAGTATTTT. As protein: CASTSTDTQYF.

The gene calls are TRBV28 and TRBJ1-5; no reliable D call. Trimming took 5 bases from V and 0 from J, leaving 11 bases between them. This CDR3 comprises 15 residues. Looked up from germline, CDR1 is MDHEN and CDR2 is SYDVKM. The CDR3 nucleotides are TGTGCCAGCAGTGAAGGGCTGAATAGCAATCAGCCCCAGCATTTT. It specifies CASSEGLNSNQPQHF. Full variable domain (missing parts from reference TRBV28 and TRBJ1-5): DVKVTQSSRYLVKRTGEKVFLECVQDMDHENMFWYRQDPGLGLRLIYFSYDVKMKEKGDIPEGYSVSREKKERFSLILESASTNQTSMYLCASSEGLNSNQPQHFGDGTRLSIL.

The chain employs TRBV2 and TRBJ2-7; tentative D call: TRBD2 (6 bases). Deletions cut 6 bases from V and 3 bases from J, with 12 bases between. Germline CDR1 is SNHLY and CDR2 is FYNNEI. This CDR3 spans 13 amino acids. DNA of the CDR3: TGTGCCAGCAGGCGGGACCAAAACTACGAGCAGTACTTC. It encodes CASRRDQNYEQYF.

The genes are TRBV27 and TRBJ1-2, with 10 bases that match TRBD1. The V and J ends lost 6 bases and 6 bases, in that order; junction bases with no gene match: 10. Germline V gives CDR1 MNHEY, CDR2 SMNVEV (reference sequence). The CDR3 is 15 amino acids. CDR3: CASSRDPGTGDGYTF. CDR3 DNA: TGTGCCAGCAGCAGAGATCCCGGGACAGGGGATGGCTACACCTTC.